The text below deals with one T cell receptor (beta chain). This entry comes from a study of shared clonotypes between healthy human individuals. Study overall: Three plates were used per donor for CD4 naive, three for CD4 memory, two for CD8 naive and one for CD8 memory.

Within Nashville, Tennessee resided all donors, each a Caucasian adult. Each replicate PCR on the sorted subsets used roughly 210 ng DNA (around 30,000 T cell genomes). Authors' processing steps: Junction-only immunoSEQ data arrived without quality scores, meaning filtering differed. The repertoire was sequenced with immunoSEQ multiplex PCR; TCRdb's copy has only in-frame clones and lacks some. V, J and clone size were drawn from that table, and D and trimming were deduced from the DNA. The sample has some 1,100,000 clones, approximately 80% seen once. The germline V gene encodes CDR1 MNHNS and CDR2 SASEGT. CDR3 length equals 13 residues. Trimming cost V 6 bases and J 3 bases, with 12 bases left between them.

The receptor was derived from a man between 18 and 29 years old in good health. Some clones in this sample may be carry-over from other donors' samples. The specimen was memory CD4+ T cells from PBMCs. Subset defined: CD45RA-negative fraction. The chain combines TRBV6-1 with TRBJ2-7; D not certain. This chain's CDR3 is CASREYPVYEQYF. In DNA form, the CDR3 reads TGTGCCAGCAGAGAATATCCGGTCTACGAGCAGTACTTC.